A single sample is the source of the 25 T cell receptor beta chains below, sequenced in a study of early T cells in non-severe SARS-CoV-2 infection. From the 5' RACE reads, TCRdb called clonotypes with MiXCR, one entry per CDR3 protein. This table holds about 49,000 distinct CDR3 sequences, less than 15% found once. Sample: whole blood, taken at baseline. Source of these receptors: an adult who was a healthcare worker with PCR-confirmed SARS-CoV-2 infection or an uninfected control (not recorded which).

The genes are TRBV20-1 and TRBJ2-7, with D tentatively TRBD1 (5 bases). Trimming took off 3 bases at V and 0 bases at J, with 12 bases between the two ends. The CDR3 consists of 14 residues. Germline V gives CDR1 DFQATT, CDR2 SNEGSKA (reference sequence). CDR3 loop: CSASSRTNSYEQYF. CDR3 in DNA: TGCAGTGCTAGTTCCAGGACAAACTCCTACGAGCAGTACTTC.

The sample holds a few counts of this clonotype. V is TRBV20-1 and J is TRBJ2-1; 11 nucleotides agree with TRBD2. J was trimmed by 3 bases and V by 0 bases; bases with no gene match: 4. Germline V gene lookup returns CDR1 DFQATT and CDR2 SNEGSKA (reference sequence). CDR3 length equals 16 residues. CDR3 sequence reads: CSARDVGLADYNEQFF. CDR3 bases: TGCAGTGCTAGAGATGTGGGACTAGCGGACTACAATGAGCAGTTCTTC.

This clonotype occurred many times. The CDR3 reads CASSQEGGGPYNEQFF. The CDR3 DNA sequence: TGTGCCAGCAGCCAAGAAGGGGGAGGGCCCTACAATGAGCAGTTCTTC. V is TRBV4-2 and J is TRBJ2-1; perhaps TRBD2 as D (7 bases). Germline CDR1 LGHNA, CDR2 YNFKEQ. The CDR3 is 16 residues long. Trimming cost V 0 bases and J 2 bases, with 11 bases left between them.

This clonotype was detected many times. The rearrangement links TRBV7-3 to TRBJ2-3, with D possibly TRBD2 on 6 matching bases. This CDR3 comprises 17 residues. Germline V gives CDR1 SGHTA, CDR2 FQGTGA. V gave up 2 bases and J gave up 0 bases, with 15 bases separating them. The CDR3 bases are TGTGCCAGCAGCTTAGATTCCCGCGGGGCTAGCACAGATACGCAGTATTTT. Amino acid sequence: CASSLDSRGASTDTQYF.

The chain links TRBV6-1 to TRBJ2-3; D unclear. Germline V lookup: CDR1 MNHNS, CDR2 SASEGT. V dropped 4 bases and J dropped 1 base, with 9 bases sitting between them. CDR3 length equals 14 residues. CDR3 residues: CASSVQLGTDTQYF. CDR3 in DNA: TGTGCCAGCAGTGTACAGTTAGGCACAGATACGCAGTATTTT.

This clonotype was recorded a few times. The chain employs TRBV7-2 and TRBJ2-5; D is undetermined. Trimming cost V 1 base and J 7 bases, with 10 bases left between them. The germline V gene has CDR1 SGHTA and CDR2 FQGNSA. CDR3 size: 13 residues. The CDR3 DNA reads as TGTGCCAGCAGCTTAGAGCCGGAGAGGACCCAGTACTTC. This gives the protein CASSLEPERTQYF.

This clonotype was seen more than once but under ten times. V usage is TRBV7-2 and J usage is TRBJ2-7, with a possible D match to TRBD2 (5 bases). This CDR3 is 14 amino acids long. Germline CDR1 SGHTA, CDR2 FQGNSA. The V gene lost 3 bases and the J gene lost 7 bases, with 16 bases spanning the gap. CDR3 amino acids: CASSFTIGGTEQYF. The DNA of the CDR3 is TGTGCCAGCAGCTTTACGATAGGAGGAACTGAGCAGTACTTC. Looking up the rest from reference TRBV7-2 and TRBJ2-7 gives the full variable domain: GAGVSQSPSNKVTEKGKDVELRCDPISGHTALYWYRQSLGQGLEFLIYFQGNSAPDKSGLPSDRFSAERTGGSVSTLTIQRTQQEDSAVYLCASSFTIGGTEQYFGPGTRLTVT.

This sequence joins TRBV20-1 and TRBJ2-1, with D maybe TRBD1 (5 bases). CDR1 is DFQATT, CDR2 SNEGSKA, per germline (reference sequence). CDR3 length: 14 residues. V was clipped by 3 bases and J by 4 bases, with 13 bases between them. The CDR3 nucleotides are TGCAGTGCTAGGAGAAGGGGTGGATACAATGAGCAGTTCTTC. Its protein product is CSARRRGGYNEQFF.

This clonotype has more than one count but fewer than ten. The J gene is TRBJ2-5, the V gene TRBV12-3 or TRBV12-4; D assignment may be TRBD1 or TRBD2 (5 bases each). V dropped 5 bases and J dropped 1 base, with 11 bases sitting between them. This CDR3 is 14 amino acids long. The CDR3 DNA reads as TGTGCCAGCAGTCCCACTGGGGGCCAAGAGACCCAGTACTTC. Its protein product is CASSPTGGQETQYF.

This clonotype was seen a handful of times. The J gene is TRBJ2-2, the V gene TRBV11-2; 7 bases map to TRBD1. V was clipped by 7 bases and J by 0 bases; unmatched bases: 5. The CDR3 loop spans 15 amino acids. The germline V gene has CDR1 SGHAT and CDR2 FQNNGV. The CDR3 DNA reads TGTGCCAGCACGACACAGGGGTCGAACACCGGGGAGCTGTTTTTT. This translates into CASTTQGSNTGELFF.

This clonotype was counted between two and nine times. The chain employs TRBV5-1 and TRBJ2-7; D gene ambiguous. CDR1 is SGHRS and CDR2 is YFSETQ in the germline V gene. V lost 1 base and J lost 5, with 10 bases in between. The CDR3 has 13 residues. The CDR3 protein is CASSLYSNDEQYF. Here the CDR3 DNA reads TGCGCCAGCAGCTTGTATTCCAACGACGAGCAGTACTTC.

The chain couples TRBV6-2 or TRBV6-3 to TRBJ2-3; 9 bases align to TRBD2. The CDR3 has 14 residues. Germline-derived CDR1 and CDR2 are MNHEY and SVGEGT. Trimming cost V 2 bases and J 5 bases; bases outside gene matches: 2. As DNA, the CDR3 is TGTGCCAGCAGTTACGGCGGGAGGGAAGATACGCAGTATTTT. Translating it yields CASSYGGREDTQYF.

The sample holds a few counts of this clonotype. The chain employs TRBV27 and TRBJ2-2; D unresolved. Trimming took off 3 bases at V and 0 bases at J, with 8 bases between the two ends. This CDR3 has 15 residues. Germline-derived CDR1 and CDR2 are MNHEY and SMNVEV (reference sequence). The DNA of the CDR3 is TGTGCCAGCAGTTTTGGGGTACCGAACACCGGGGAGCTGTTTTTT. Translation gives CASSFGVPNTGELFF.

In this sample, this clonotype turned up many times. This chain links TRBV28 with TRBJ2-5; 8 bases line up with TRBD1. CDR1 is MDHEN and CDR2 is SYDVKM in the germline V gene. The V and J ends lost 4 bases and 0 bases, in that order; junction bases with no gene match: 13. The CDR3 contains 18 residues. Here the CDR3 reads CASSSRQGPDWYQETQYF. The CDR3 nucleotides read TGTGCCAGCAGTTCCCGACAGGGGCCCGATTGGTACCAAGAGACCCAGTACTTC. The full variable domain, in which reference TRBV28 and TRBJ2-5 provide the parts outside the CDR3, is DVKVTQSSRYLVKRTGEKVFLECVQDMDHENMFWYRQDPGLGLRLIYFSYDVKMKEKGDIPEGYSVSREKKERFSLILESASTNQTSMYLCASSSRQGPDWYQETQYFGPGTRLLVL.

This clonotype was observed many times. The V and J genes are TRBV11-2 and TRBJ2-7; 8 nucleotides align to TRBD2. The CDR3 runs to 16 residues. Per the germline V gene, CDR1 is SGHAT and CDR2 is FQNNGV. V was pared by 5 bases and J by 2 bases, with 11 bases of the junction left unmatched. This CDR3 is CASSLGAAGVAYEQYF. The CDR3 DNA reads TGTGCCAGCAGCCTGGGGGCAGCGGGAGTTGCCTACGAGCAGTACTTC.

The table lists this clonotype with a few counts. The V and J genes are TRBV7-9 and TRBJ2-7, with D possibly being TRBD1 (5 bases). V dropped 5 bases and J dropped 3 bases, with 11 bases sitting between them. CDR1 is SEHNR, CDR2 FQNEAQ, per germline (reference sequence). The CDR3 loop spans 13 amino acids. The CDR3 DNA reads TGTGCCAGCAGCACGCCCCAGGGCTACGAGCAGTACTTC. Translated, it gives CASSTPQGYEQYF.

This clonotype was seen a few times. The rearrangement links TRBV6-6 to TRBJ2-5; 11 bases align to TRBD1. CDR1 and CDR2 (germline): MNHNY, SVGAGI (reference sequence). V shed 8 bases, J shed 2 bases, and the junction held 7 bases outside the gene matches. The CDR3 length is 15 residues. CDR3 in DNA: TGTGCCAGCTCGGGCTGGGACAGGGGGCAAGAGACCCAGTACTTC. Protein product: CASSGWDRGQETQYF.

In its sample, this clonotype was seen many times. The chain carries TRBV18 and TRBJ1-1; 7 bases match TRBD1. CDR3 size: 14 residues. The V segment lost 6 bases and the J segment 0 bases; nucleotides outside the gene matches: 4. The germline CDR1 and CDR2 sequences are KGHSH and LQKENI. CDR3: CASSLTGMNTEAFF. The CDR3 nucleotides read TGTGCCAGCTCCCTGACAGGGATGAACACTGAAGCTTTCTTT.

This clonotype was recorded at least ten times. The chain joins TRBV5-1 to TRBJ1-1; 7 bases fit TRBD1. With V trimmed by 0 bases and J by 10 bases, 3 bases remained unmatched. Germline CDR1 SGHRS, CDR2 YFSETQ. CDR3 length: 12 amino acids. CDR3 in DNA: TGCGCCAGCAGCTTGGGACAGGGACGAGCTTTCTTT. It is translated as CASSLGQGRAFF.

This clonotype has ten or more counts. This rearrangement joins TRBV21-1 to TRBJ1-4; the listed D gene, TRBD1, was not tested against the DNA. TRBV21-1 represents a pseudogene. The length of the CDR3 is 17 residues. The CDR3 bases are TGTGCCAGCAGCGAAAAAAGGACACCGAACCTTTCAGGAAAACTGTTTTTT. Translated, it gives CASSEKRTPNLSGKLFF.

The rearrangement joins TRBV9 to TRBJ2-2; D unresolved. This CDR3 has 15 residues. Trimming shortened V by 3 bases and J by 1 base, and 10 bases separated the two germline ends. Germline V gene data show CDR1 as SGDLS and CDR2 as YYNGEE. CDR3 protein: CASSGGVGNTGELFF. DNA of the CDR3: TGTGCCAGCAGCGGTGGGGTCGGGAACACCGGGGAGCTGTTTTTT. The full variable domain, its missing parts supplied by reference TRBV9 and TRBJ2-2, is DSGVTQTPKHLITATGQRVTLRCSPRSGDLSVYWYQQSLDQGLQFLIQYYNGEERAKGNILERFSAQQFPDLHSELNLSSLELGDSALYFCASSGGVGNTGELFFGEGSRLTVL.

In its sample, this clonotype was seen a few times. This sequence joins TRBV7-2 and TRBJ1-5; D might be TRBD1 (5 bases). The CDR3 contains 14 residues. The V end was cut by 5 bases, the J end by 3 bases, with 11 bases between. The germline V gene has CDR1 SGHTA and CDR2 FQGNSA. CDR3 sequence: CASSLDTYNQPQHF. The CDR3 coding sequence is TGTGCCAGCAGCCTGGACACCTACAATCAGCCCCAGCATTTT.

This clonotype was observed a handful of times. The CDR3 DNA is TGTGCCAGCAGTCCGGGGCGGCAGGCCAAATCAGAGACCCAGTACTTC. Its translation: CASSPGRQAKSETQYF. The V gene is TRBV6-2 or TRBV6-3, the J gene TRBJ2-5; D may correspond to TRBD1 or TRBD2 (5 bases each). The V end was cut by 5 bases, the J end by 4 bases, with 20 bases between. This CDR3 region has 16 residues. Looked up from germline, CDR1 is MNHEY and CDR2 is SVGEGT.

This chain links TRBV7-3 with TRBJ2-3; D remains ambiguous. CDR1 and CDR2 from the germline V gene are SGHTA and FQGTGA. V shed 0 bases and J shed 5 bases, with 6 bases lying between them. There are 13 residues in the CDR3. CDR3 amino acids: CASSLTSGDTQYF. The DNA of the CDR3 is TGTGCCAGCAGCTTAACCTCGGGAGATACGCAGTATTTT.

The rearrangement joins TRBV12-3 or TRBV12-4 to TRBJ2-1; no clear D. CDR3 length: 12 amino acids. Trimming took 6 bases from V and 8 from J, leaving 11 bases between them. This CDR3 is CASRYQEDEQFF. In nucleotides, the CDR3 is TGTGCCAGCAGATACCAGGAAGATGAGCAGTTCTTC.